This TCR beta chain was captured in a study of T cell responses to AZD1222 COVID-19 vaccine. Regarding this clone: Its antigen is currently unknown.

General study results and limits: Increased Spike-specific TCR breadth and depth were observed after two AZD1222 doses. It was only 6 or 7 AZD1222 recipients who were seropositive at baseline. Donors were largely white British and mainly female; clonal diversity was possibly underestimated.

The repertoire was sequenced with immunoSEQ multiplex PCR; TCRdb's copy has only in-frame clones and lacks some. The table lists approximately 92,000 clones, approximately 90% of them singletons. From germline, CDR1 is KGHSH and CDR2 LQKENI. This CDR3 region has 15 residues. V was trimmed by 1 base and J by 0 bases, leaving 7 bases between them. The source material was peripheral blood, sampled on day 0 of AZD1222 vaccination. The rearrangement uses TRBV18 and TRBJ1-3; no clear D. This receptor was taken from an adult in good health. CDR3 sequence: CASSPLGYSGNTIYF. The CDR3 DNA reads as TGTGCCAGCTCACCACTGGGATACTCTGGAAACACCATATATTTT.